This T cell receptor (beta chain) emerged from a study of cytomegalovirus exposure and HLA in healthy donors. Study details: Unique TCR beta sequences numbering some 120 million came from roughly 180 million T cells in an earlier analysis. Roughly 80% of more than 300 genotyped donors fell in the Caucasian-associated ancestry cluster. Findings and limits, study-wide: In most subjects, TCR beta sequences reportedly gave accurate predictions of HLA-A and HLA-B alleles.

This clone turned up a few times. As yet, its antigen is unknown. Primers: 60 Vbeta forward and 13 Jbeta reverse. TCRdb's table, derived via immunoSEQ multiplex PCR, lists solely in-frame clones and lacks some. The sample has roughly 170,000 clones, roughly four fifths seen once. J lost 5 bases, V lost 4 bases, and 9 bases had no gene match. This CDR3 comprises 16 residues. Germline CDR1 is SGHTA and CDR2 is FQGTGA. This clonotype was obtained from a man aged 50-59 years in good health and CMV-seronegative. Sequencing was done on a sample of PBMCs. The rearrangement joins TRBV7-3 to TRBJ2-5, with TRBD1 matching 11 bases. CDR3 DNA sequence: TGTGCCAGCAGCTCTAGCCGGGACAGGGGGAAGGAGACCCAGTACTTC. Amino acids: CASSSSRDRGKETQYF.